This TCR beta chain was sequenced during a study of blood T cell repertoires in COVID-19. In its sample, this clone was seen once. CDR3 length: 18 residues. The J segment lost 2 bases and the V segment lost 1 base, leaving 10 bases of the junction unmatched. Germline values: CDR1 GTSNPN, CDR2 SVGIG (reference sequence). Sequencing was performed with immunoSEQ multiplex PCR; in TCRdb, only in-frame clones are kept and a portion is missing. The data hold around 300,000 clones, with around 92% observed a single time. The sequence was collected from a woman under 40 who had recovered from COVID-19. The rearrangement links TRBV30 to TRBJ1-6, with 8 bases that match TRBD1. Sequencing input: PBMCs or T cells enriched from blood (not recorded which). The chain's CDR3 is CAWSALRQGIAYNSPLHF. CDR3 DNA: TGTGCCTGGAGTGCCTTGAGACAGGGGATTGCCTATAATTCACCCCTCCACTTT.